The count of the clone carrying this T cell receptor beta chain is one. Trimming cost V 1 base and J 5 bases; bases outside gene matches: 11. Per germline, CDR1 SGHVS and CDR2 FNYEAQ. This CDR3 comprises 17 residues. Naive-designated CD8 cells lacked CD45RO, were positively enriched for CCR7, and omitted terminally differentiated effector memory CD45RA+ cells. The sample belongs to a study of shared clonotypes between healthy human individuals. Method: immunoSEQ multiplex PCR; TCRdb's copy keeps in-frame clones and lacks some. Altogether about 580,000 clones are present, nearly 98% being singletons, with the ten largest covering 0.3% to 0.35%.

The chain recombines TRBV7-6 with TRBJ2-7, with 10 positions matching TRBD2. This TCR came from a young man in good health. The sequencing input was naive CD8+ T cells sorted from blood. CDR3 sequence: CASSLGDGLAGVHEQYF. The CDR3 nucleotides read TGTGCCAGCAGCTTAGGAGACGGTCTAGCGGGAGTCCACGAGCAGTACTTC.